In this sample, the clone carrying this T cell receptor (beta chain) turned up a few times. Its antigen is as yet unknown. The entry originates in a study of tumor-infiltrating lymphocytes in primary liver carcinoma. About the study: Samples had roughly 3.65 to 7.5 million productive TCRbeta reads, comparable between tissue types.

The CDR3 has 18 residues. V lost 3 bases to trimming and J lost 7 bases, with 26 bases between them. Germline loops: CDR1 LGHNA, CDR2 YSLEER. General observations from the study: Blood's top-250-clone fraction was significantly lower than that of tumors (p = 0.039).

For each extraction, RNA and DNA were obtained together from approximately 20-30 mg of unsorted bulk tissue. Chronic HBV infection affected patients, none of whom had received treatment. Tumor samples all exceeded 75% viable tumor cells. With roughly 500 ng total RNA as template and a constant-region primer, TCR beta cDNA was made. Investigators got TCR beta libraries out of three nested multiplex PCR rounds, done with slightly modified ARM-PCR. For roughly 11 cycles apiece, the opening two PCR rounds ran with TRBV1-TRBV30 forward primers and a C-beta reverse primer. A single record per CDR3 protein comes from TCRdb applying MiXCR to the multiplex PCR reads. The sample includes roughly 32,000 distinct CDR3 sequences, about 71% of them seen just once.

V usage is TRBV4-3 and J usage is TRBJ2-3; D gene ambiguous. The sequencing input was liver tumor tissue from sampling region 3. Subset meaning: tumor region T3, left-lateral pole. The receptor's source is a woman aged 25 to 39 with primary liver carcinoma and hepatitis B virus infection. The CDR3 region has the DNA TGCGCCAGCAGCCAGTCTGTCTGGCTGGGTGATCCCGACAATACGCAGTATTTT. The encoded protein is CASSQSVWLGDPDNTQYF.